Listed below are T cell receptor beta chains from one sample, sequenced in a study of blood T cells in healthy people across ages. TCRdb re-derived calls from the 5' RACE reads in MiXCR, one entry per CDR3 protein. This sample has some 1 million distinct CDR3 sequences; 35% to 55% occur once, and the top ten carry 18%. Sequenced: blood. The receptors here all came from a woman aged 55-75 years in good health. Each CDR3 is given with its conserved first and last residue. Each record gives: clone size, V gene, CDR3 length, J gene, D gene, CDR3 protein, CDR3 DNA. A D gene is named only where the DNA matches it firmly. Size tells how often a clone was seen (once, few, many) or the class of an expanded clone, and some rows leave it out.

many	TRBV10-3	11	TRBJ2-3	NA	CAILLGDTQYF	TGTGCCATCTTACTTGGCGATACGCAGTATTTT
NA	TRBV7-8	15	TRBJ1-2	NA	CASSLGQRQGEGYTF	TGTGCCAGCAGCTTAGGCCAAAGGCAGGGAGAAGGCTACACCTTC
NA	TRBV24-1	16	TRBJ2-5	TRBD1	CATSDTGQGAQETQYF	TGTGCCACCAGTGACACGGGACAGGGCGCCCAAGAGACCCAGTACTTC
NA	TRBV6-1	15	TRBJ2-7	NA	CASSERQQGKAEQYF	TGTGCCAGCAGTGAAAGACAACAGGGTAAGGCCGAGCAGTACTTC
few	TRBV4-1	17	TRBJ2-5	TRBD1	CASSHRGQGNYQETQYF	TGCGCCAGCAGCCACCGAGGACAGGGGAACTACCAAGAGACCCAGTACTTC
many	TRBV12-3/TRBV12-4	15	TRBJ2-3	NA	CASSLAGSSTDTQYF	TGTGCCAGCAGTTTGGCGGGCTCTAGCACAGATACGCAGTATTTT
once	TRBV15	15	TRBJ2-2	TRBD1	CATSRPGQGTGELFF	TGTGCCACCAGCCGACCGGGACAGGGCACCGGGGAGCTGTTTTTT
NA	TRBV20-1	14	TRBJ2-3	TRBD2	CSAEGWEGPDTQYF	TGCAGTGCAGAGGGGTGGGAGGGCCCCGATACGCAGTATTTT
NA	TRBV15	11	TRBJ1-2	NA	CATEGIRGYTF	TGTGCCACCGAGGGGATCCGTGGCTACACCTTC
NA	TRBV28	15	TRBJ2-7	NA	CATRRGGTGTYEQYF	TGTGCCACCCGTAGGGGGGGGACTGGGACCTACGAGCAGTACTTC
few	TRBV3-1	15	TRBJ2-7	NA	CASSQETGPPYEQYF	TGTGCCAGCAGCCAAGAAACAGGGCCCCCCTACGAGCAGTACTTC
NA	TRBV9	13	TRBJ2-7	NA	CASARGGTYEQYF	TGTGCCAGCGCTCGGGGCGGGACCTACGAGCAGTACTTC
many	TRBV10-3	18	TRBJ2-6	NA	CAISTKTVWSSGANVLTF	TGTGCCATCAGCACCAAGACAGTTTGGAGCTCTGGGGCCAACGTCCTGACTTTC
NA	TRBV7-9	16	TRBJ2-1	TRBD1	CASSPPGQGEYNEQFF	TGTGCCAGCAGCCCCCCAGGGCAGGGGGAGTACAATGAGCAGTTCTTC
NA	TRBV7-9	13	TRBJ1-5	NA	CASSELGQQPQHF	TGTGCCAGCAGCGAATTAGGACAGCAGCCCCAGCATTTT
NA	TRBV11-2	15	TRBJ2-7	NA	CASSLVAGTTYEQYF	TGTGCCAGCAGCTTAGTAGCAGGGACCACCTACGAGCAGTACTTC
NA	TRBV29-1	16	TRBJ1-2	TRBD1	CSVEDRDAGGGYGYAF	TGCAGCGTTGAAGATCGAGACGCAGGGGGCGGCTATGGCTACGCCTTC
NA	TRBV2	15	TRBJ2-5	TRBD1	CASSYGDRESDEQYF	TGTGCCAGCAGTTATGGGGACAGGGAAAGCGATGAGCAGTACTTC
NA	TRBV5-1	18	TRBJ2-7	TRBD2	CASSPGLANVLSAYEQYF	TGCGCCAGCAGCCCGGGACTAGCGAACGTACTCTCGGCCTACGAGCAGTACTTC
few	TRBV2	15	TRBJ2-7	TRBD1	CASSGGQGAYNEQYF	TGTGCCAGCAGTGGGGGACAGGGAGCTTACAATGAGCAGTACTTC
NA	TRBV7-9	14	TRBJ2-7	NA	CASSLGVKPYEQYF	TGTGCCAGCAGCTTAGGGGTCAAACCCTACGAGCAGTACTTC
few	TRBV20-1	15	TRBJ2-1	TRBD2	CSARELAGFYNEQFF	TGCAGTGCTAGGGAACTAGCGGGATTCTACAATGAGCAGTTCTTC
NA	TRBV7-6	13	TRBJ2-7	NA	CASSSPLGGEQYF	TGTGCCAGCAGCTCCCCGTTAGGTGGCGAGCAGTACTTC
NA	TRBV28	15	TRBJ2-7	NA	CASRNQGGGFYEQYF	TGTGCCAGCAGAAACCAGGGTGGGGGTTTTTACGAGCAGTACTTC
few	TRBV28	16	TRBJ2-5	TRBD1	CASSALAGGASETQYF	TGTGCCAGCAGTGCGCTTGCAGGGGGCGCCTCCGAGACCCAGTACTTC
NA	TRBV24-1	14	TRBJ2-1	NA	CATSDATVYNEQFF	TGTGCCACCAGTGATGCGACAGTTTACAATGAGCAGTTCTTC
NA	TRBV28	14	TRBJ2-5	TRBD1	CASRSFRGPETQYF	TGTGCCAGCAGGTCCTTCAGGGGGCCAGAGACCCAGTACTTC
few	TRBV6-5	14	TRBJ2-7	TRBD1	CASSLDRGNYEQYF	TGTGCCAGCAGCCTGGACAGGGGGAACTACGAGCAGTACTTC
many	TRBV5-6	14	TRBJ2-3	TRBD2	CASSLEWTSGEWYF	TGTGCCAGCAGCTTGGAATGGACTAGCGGGGAATGGTATTTT
NA	TRBV6-6	14	TRBJ1-1	TRBD1	CASKLDRDYTEAFF	TGTGCCAGCAAACTGGACAGGGATTACACTGAAGCTTTCTTT
few	TRBV7-2	15	TRBJ1-1	NA	CASSGSGASYTEAFF	TGTGCCAGCAGTGGGTCGGGGGCGAGTTACACTGAAGCTTTCTTT
few	TRBV11-2	14	TRBJ2-3	NA	CASSLRLTGDTQYF	TGTGCCAGCAGCTTAAGGCTAACAGGAGATACGCAGTATTTT
NA	TRBV3-1	15	TRBJ2-7	TRBD2	CASSQARDYIYEQYF	TGTGCCAGCAGCCAAGCCCGGGACTACATTTACGAGCAGTACTTC
few	TRBV20-1	15	TRBJ2-5	TRBD1	CSARSGTGRRETQYF	TGCAGTGCTAGAAGCGGGACAGGGCGAAGGGAGACCCAGTACTTC
NA	TRBV20-1	17	TRBJ1-6	NA	CSARPDGEGPYNSPLHF	TGCAGTGCTAGGCCGGACGGCGAAGGACCCTATAATTCACCCCTCCACTTT
NA	TRBV12-3/TRBV12-4	14	TRBJ1-5	NA	CASRGDLSNQPQHF	TGTGCCAGCAGGGGGGACCTAAGCAATCAGCCCCAGCATTTT
NA	TRBV27	19	TRBJ2-1	TRBD1	CASKGWGTGGEDSYNEQFF	TGTGCCAGCAAAGGATGGGGGACAGGGGGGGAAGACTCCTACAATGAGCAGTTCTTC
NA	TRBV5-1	16	TRBJ1-1	TRBD1	CASGPNIGQGNTEAFF	TGCGCCAGCGGCCCGAATATCGGACAGGGGAACACTGAAGCTTTCTTT
NA	TRBV28	15	TRBJ1-1	TRBD1	CASSLAGGEGTEAFF	TGTGCCAGCAGTTTGGCAGGGGGCGAGGGCACTGAAGCTTTCTTT
few	TRBV12-5	18	TRBJ2-1	NA	CASGLYPTRGREHNEQFF	TGTGCTAGTGGTTTGTACCCGACTAGGGGGAGGGAACACAATGAGCAGTTCTTC
few	TRBV12-5	16	TRBJ2-1	NA	CASGLVAGHLGGEQFF	TGTGCTAGTGGTTTGGTGGCGGGACACCTGGGGGGTGAGCAGTTCTTC